The 11 T cell receptor beta chains in this list originate from one sample, sequenced in a study of Tregs in tolerant kidney transplant recipients. Mixed chimerism was transient after nonmyeloablative marrow transplants from related graft donors. Profiling relied on immunoSEQ multiplex PCR, and the TCRdb table lists in-frame clones only, not all of them. The sample lists some 57,000 clones; approximately 90% were seen once. Sample: CD8+ T cells from blood (PBMCs), taken 24 months after the transplant. These TCRs come from a human patient who received a combined kidney and bone marrow transplant. A subset of T cells may come from the graft donor.

The chain links TRBV27 to TRBJ1-1, with TRBD1 as a possible D gene (5 bases). This CDR3 contains 13 residues. V gave up 6 bases and J gave up 11 bases, with 19 bases separating them. The germline gives CDR1 MNHEY, CDR2 SMNVEV (reference sequence). The CDR3 protein is CASSYSSRVAAFF. DNA for the CDR3: TGTGCCAGCAGCTATTCCTCCAGGGTGGCGGCTTTCTTT.

This clone was seen a single time. The chain carries TRBV28 and TRBJ2-5, with TRBD2 matching over 8 bases. The CDR3 has 17 amino acids. V lost 3 bases to trimming and J lost 3 bases; unmatched junction nucleotides: 12. Per the germline V gene, CDR1 is MDHEN and CDR2 is SYDVKM. CDR3 sequence reads: CASSLVDGGAAEETQYF. The CDR3 DNA reads TGTGCCAGCAGTTTGGTGGACGGGGGGGCAGCCGAAGAGACCCAGTACTTC. The full variable domain, with the rest looked up from reference TRBV28 and TRBJ2-5, is DVKVTQSSRYLVKRTGEKVFLECVQDMDHENMFWYRQDPGLGLRLIYFSYDVKMKEKGDIPEGYSVSREKKERFSLILESASTNQTSMYLCASSLVDGGAAEETQYFGPGTRLLVL.

The chain is built from TRBV9 and TRBJ2-3; 9 bases are a match to TRBD2. Germline CDR1 SGDLS, CDR2 YYNGEE. The V and J ends lost 0 bases and 5 bases, in that order; junction bases with no gene match: 7. The CDR3 consists of 16 residues. The CDR3 reads CASSVAGGGAIDTQYF. The CDR3, as DNA: TGTGCCAGCAGCGTAGCTGGCGGGGGGGCGATAGATACGCAGTATTTT.

The V gene is TRBV19, the J gene TRBJ2-6; TRBD2 matches at 8 bases. Looked up from germline, CDR1 is LNHDA and CDR2 is SQIVND (reference sequence). The CDR3 sequence is 17 residues long. V shed 2 bases, J shed 1 base, and the junction held 4 bases outside the gene matches. In DNA, the CDR3 is TGTGCCAGTAGTATAACTAGCGGTTCTTCTGGGGCCAACGTCCTGACTTTC. Amino acids: CASSITSGSSGANVLTF.

This chain connects TRBV19 to TRBJ2-7, with D perhaps TRBD1 (6 bases). From germline, CDR1 is LNHDA and CDR2 SQIVND (reference sequence). Trimming pared 4 bases from V and 3 bases from J, leaving 10 bases between. The CDR3 runs to 13 residues. The CDR3 reads CASSSTGYYEQYF. CDR3 coding DNA: TGTGCCAGTAGTAGTACAGGGTACTACGAGCAGTACTTC.

This rearrangement joins TRBV7-6 to TRBJ2-3; D perhaps matches TRBD2 (7 bases). This CDR3 region has 16 residues. The V end was cut by 5 bases, the J end by 2 bases, with 17 bases between. Germline-derived CDR1 and CDR2 are SGHVS and FNYEAQ. The CDR3 loop is CASSPGYGGLTDTQYF. The CDR3 DNA follows: TGTGCCAGCAGCCCAGGGTACGGGGGGCTCACAGATACGCAGTATTTT.

The chain links TRBV11-3 to TRBJ2-1, with 9 bases matching TRBD2. Trimming took 5 bases from V and 8 from J; bases not matched to a gene: 19. Germline-derived CDR1 and CDR2 are SGHNT and YENEEA. This CDR3 spans 18 amino acids. The CDR3 sequence is CASSETLGPGTSFYEQFF. CDR3 sequence (DNA): TGTGCCAGCAGCGAAACTTTGGGGCCCGGGACTAGCTTCTATGAGCAGTTCTTC.

V usage is TRBV4-3 and J usage is TRBJ1-4, with 9 nucleotides matching TRBD1. The CDR3 spans 16 residues. Germline V gives CDR1 LGHNA, CDR2 YSLEER. The V gene end was trimmed by 0 bases and the J gene end by 7 bases; junction bases not matched to a gene: 6. The CDR3 sequence is CASSQEGQGLGEKLFF. The CDR3 DNA reads TGCGCCAGCAGCCAAGAGGGACAGGGCTTAGGTGAAAAACTGTTTTTT.

The rearrangement uses TRBV4-1 and TRBJ2-5; D is possibly TRBD2 (6 bases). V was trimmed by 10 bases and J by 1 base, leaving 10 bases between them. The CDR3 consists of 12 residues. Germline V gives CDR1 MGHRA, CDR2 YSYEKL. The CDR3 protein is CATSGGQETQYF. The CDR3 coding sequence is TGCGCCACCTCCGGGGGCCAAGAGACCCAGTACTTC.

V usage is TRBV5-3 and J usage is TRBJ2-3; 9 nucleotides align to TRBD2. TRBV5-3 is classed as an ORF, of uncertain function. The CDR3 has 15 residues. J was trimmed by 3 bases and V by 8 bases; bases with no gene match: 10. CDR3 in DNA: TGTGCCAGCAGCCGACTAGCGGCGGGGACAGATACGCAGTATTTT. It specifies CASSRLAAGTDTQYF.

Points on this clone: The junction differs from germline at one of its ends, possibly a read error. Within the sample, other DNA sequences also encode this same CDR3. The chain uses TRBV4-2 and TRBJ1-6; no clear D gene. Per the germline V gene, CDR1 is LGHNA and CDR2 is YNFKEQ. This CDR3 region has 13 residues. The CDR3 sequence: CASSQGGNSPLHF. The CDR3 bases are TGTGCCAGCAGCCAAGGAGGTAATTCCCCCCTCCACTTT.